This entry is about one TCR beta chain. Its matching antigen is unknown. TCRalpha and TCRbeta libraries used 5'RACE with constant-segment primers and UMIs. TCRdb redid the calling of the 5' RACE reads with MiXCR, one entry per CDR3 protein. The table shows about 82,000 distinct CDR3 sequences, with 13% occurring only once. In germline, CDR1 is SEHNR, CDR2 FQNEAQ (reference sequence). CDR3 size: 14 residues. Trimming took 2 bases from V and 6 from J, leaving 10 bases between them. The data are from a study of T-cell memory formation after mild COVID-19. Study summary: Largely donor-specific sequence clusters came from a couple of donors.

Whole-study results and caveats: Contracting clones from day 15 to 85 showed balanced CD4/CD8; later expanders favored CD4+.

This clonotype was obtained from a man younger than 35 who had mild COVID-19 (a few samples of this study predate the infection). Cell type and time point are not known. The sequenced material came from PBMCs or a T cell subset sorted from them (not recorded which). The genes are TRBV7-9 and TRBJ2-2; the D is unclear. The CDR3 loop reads CASSLSRGPGELFF. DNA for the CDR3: TGTGCCAGCAGCTTATCCCGTGGGCCCGGGGAGCTGTTTTTT.